This T cell receptor beta chain was identified in a study of cytomegalovirus exposure and HLA in healthy donors. Germline-derived CDR1 and CDR2 are SGDLS and YYNGEE. The CDR3 has 14 residues. V gave up 4 bases and J gave up 2 bases, with 13 bases separating them. Primers: 60 Vbeta forward and 13 Jbeta reverse. Generated by immunoSEQ multiplex PCR, the TCRdb table keeps only in-frame clones and is missing some. The sample lists 150,000 or so clones; approximately 72% were seen once. This sequence was found in a man aged 35 to 55 in good health and CMV-seropositive. V usage is TRBV9 and J usage is TRBJ2-7, with a possible D match to TRBD1 (6 bases). Sequences were obtained from PBMCs. CDR3 protein: CASSTRTDTYEQYF. The CDR3 DNA is TGTGCCAGCAGCACACGGACAGATACCTACGAGCAGTACTTC.